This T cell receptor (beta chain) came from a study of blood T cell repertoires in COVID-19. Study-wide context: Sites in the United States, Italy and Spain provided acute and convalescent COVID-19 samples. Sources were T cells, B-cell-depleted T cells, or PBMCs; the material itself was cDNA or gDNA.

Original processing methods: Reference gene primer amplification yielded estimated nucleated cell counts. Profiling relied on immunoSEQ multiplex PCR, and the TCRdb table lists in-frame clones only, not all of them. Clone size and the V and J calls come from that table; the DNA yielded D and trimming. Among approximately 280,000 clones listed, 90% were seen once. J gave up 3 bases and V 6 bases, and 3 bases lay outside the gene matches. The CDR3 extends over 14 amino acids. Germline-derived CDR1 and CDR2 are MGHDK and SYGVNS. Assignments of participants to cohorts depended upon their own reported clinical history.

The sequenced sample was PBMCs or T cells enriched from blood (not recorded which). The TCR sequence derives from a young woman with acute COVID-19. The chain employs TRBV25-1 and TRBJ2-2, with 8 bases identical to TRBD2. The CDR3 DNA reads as TGTGCCAGCAGAGACGGGAGGGACACCGGGGAGCTGTTTTTT. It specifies CASRDGRDTGELFF. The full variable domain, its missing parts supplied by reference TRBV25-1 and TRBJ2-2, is EADIYQTPRYLVIGTGKKITLECSQTMGHDKMYWYQQDPGMELHLIHYSYGVNSTEKGDLSSESTVSRIRTEHFPLTLESARPSHTSQYLCASRDGRDTGELFFGEGSRLTVL.